A selection of T cell receptor beta chains follows, all from one sample in a study of cytomegalovirus exposure and HLA in healthy donors. The method was immunoSEQ multiplex PCR; TCRdb's version includes in-frame clones alone and lacks a portion of them. Altogether some 130,000 clones are present, roughly 80% being singletons, with the ten largest covering approximately 2.1%. What was sequenced was PBMCs. Source of these receptors: a young man in good health and CMV-seronegative. The CDR3 runs from the conserved cysteine through the conserved F or W. Fields, in order: J gene, V gene, D gene, clone size, CDR3 protein, CDR3 DNA. A D gene is named only where the DNA matches it firmly. Size is omitted from some rows. Given values are once, few, many or a class for expanded clones.

TRBJ2-7,TRBV19,NA,NA,CASSQAPSWGGLYEQYF,TGTGCCAGTAGCCAGGCTCCCTCCTGGGGCGGATTATACGAGCAGTACTTC
TRBJ1-3,TRBV5-1,TRBD1,NA,CASSRQQGGSGNTIYF,TGCGCCAGCAGCCGACAACAGGGGGGATCTGGAAACACCATATATTTT
TRBJ2-3,TRBV11-2,NA,NA,CASSLRDSASPQYF,TGTGCCAGCAGCCTCCGGGACTCTGCTTCTCCGCAGTATTTT
TRBJ2-3,TRBV28,NA,NA,CATGTGPDTQYF,TGTGCCACGGGGACTGGTCCAGATACGCAGTATTTT
TRBJ2-5,TRBV30,TRBD2,NA,CAWSVLGREETQYF,TGTGCCTGGAGTGTATTAGGGCGGGAGGAGACCCAGTACTTC
TRBJ2-5,TRBV10-3,NA,NA,CAIRGSVGDETQYF,TGTGCCATCAGGGGTTCGGTGGGAGATGAGACCCAGTACTTC
TRBJ1-2,TRBV28,TRBD1,NA,CASSPLDRQFYGYTF,TGTGCCAGCAGTCCCCTGGACAGGCAATTCTATGGCTACACCTTC
TRBJ2-7,TRBV28,NA,NA,CASSLSGGYEQYF,TGTGCCAGCAGTTTATCCGGAGGGTACGAGCAGTACTTC
TRBJ1-6,TRBV4-3,NA,once,CASSQAGRPLSPLHF,TGCGCCAGCAGCCAAGCTGGGAGACCCCTTTCACCCCTCCACTTT
TRBJ2-2,TRBV5-1,NA,NA,CASGSGSTGELFF,TGCGCCAGCGGTTCGGGGAGCACCGGGGAGCTGTTTTTT
TRBJ2-5,TRBV2,NA,few,CASSAGRGETQYF,TGTGCCAGCAGTGCAGGTCGAGGGGAGACCCAGTACTTC
TRBJ2-7,TRBV5-1,TRBD1,NA,CASSSAGTGGHEQYF,TGCGCCAGCAGCTCCGCCGGGACAGGGGGACACGAGCAGTACTTC
TRBJ1-1,TRBV30,NA,NA,CACPGGAGYTEAFF,TGTGCCTGTCCGGGCGGGGCGGGGTACACTGAAGCTTTCTTT
TRBJ2-1,TRBV18,TRBD2,once,CASSPPGLGSYNEQFF,TGTGCCAGCTCACCACCGGGACTAGGAAGCTACAATGAGCAGTTCTTC
TRBJ2-6,TRBV11-2,NA,NA,CASSLGTQGLLTF,TGTGCCAGCAGCTTAGGTACACAGGGACTCCTGACTTTC
TRBJ1-1,TRBV4-1,TRBD1,few,CASSQDTTGGFLAFF,TGCGCCAGCAGCCAAGATACTACAGGGGGGTTTCTAGCTTTCTTT
TRBJ2-7,TRBV10-3,NA,NA,CAISTGNSYEQYF,TGTGCCATCAGTACAGGGAATTCCTACGAGCAGTACTTC
TRBJ1-1,TRBV2,NA,NA,CASSRGTTEAFF,TGTGCCAGCAGTCGGGGGACCACTGAAGCTTTCTTT
TRBJ1-2,TRBV2,TRBD1,NA,CASSASIGGDGYTF,TGTGCCAGCAGTGCATCGATAGGGGGCGATGGCTACACCTTC
TRBJ1-2,TRBV18,NA,NA,CASSPRSGMLNGYTF,TGTGCCAGCTCACCCCGATCAGGGATGCTGAATGGCTACACCTTC
TRBJ1-3,TRBV7-9,NA,NA,CASSLSGRGVNTIYF,TGTGCCAGCAGCTTATCGGGCAGGGGTGTTAACACCATATATTTT
TRBJ2-5,TRBV5-1,NA,NA,CASSFSGRETQYF,TGCGCCAGCAGCTTCTCAGGGAGGGAGACCCAGTACTTC
TRBJ2-3,TRBV28,NA,NA,CASTTWSPGTDTQYF,TGTGCCAGCACCACCTGGTCGCCCGGGACAGATACGCAGTATTTT
TRBJ1-1,TRBV6-6,TRBD1,NA,CASTTRGSGTEAFF,TGTGCCAGTACTACCAGGGGGTCGGGCACTGAAGCTTTCTTT
TRBJ1-1,TRBV4-3,NA,NA,CASSPQGGGNTEAFF,TGCGCCAGCAGCCCCCAAGGGGGGGGGAACACTGAAGCTTTCTTT
TRBJ2-1,TRBV7-8,TRBD1,once,CASSPDRYGEQFF,TGTGCCAGCAGCCCGGACAGGTACGGCGAGCAGTTCTTC
TRBJ2-2,TRBV7-8,TRBD2,NA,CASSKLAGGPTRRELFF,TGTGCCAGCAGCAAACTAGCGGGAGGTCCCACTCGGCGGGAGCTGTTTTTT
TRBJ2-3,TRBV19,NA,once,CASSRTVSSTDTQYF,TGTGCCAGTAGTAGGACAGTTTCTAGCACAGATACGCAGTATTTT
TRBJ1-2,TRBV29-1,TRBD1,once,CSVLDRGYGYTF,TGCAGCGTCCTCGACAGGGGCTATGGCTACACCTTC
TRBJ2-7,TRBV30,TRBD1,NA,CAWSFRGRTYEQYF,TGTGCCTGGAGTTTTAGGGGGCGTACCTACGAGCAGTACTTC
TRBJ1-2,TRBV28,TRBD1,NA,CASSSGQGVYHGYTF,TGTGCCAGCAGTTCGGGACAGGGAGTATACCATGGCTACACCTTC
TRBJ2-1,TRBV5-1,NA,NA,CASSLEASSYNEQFF,TGCGCCAGCAGCTTGGAAGCAAGCTCCTACAATGAGCAGTTCTTC
TRBJ1-2,TRBV28,NA,NA,CASSSAPRGYTF,TGTGCCAGCAGTTCAGCCCCTAGGGGCTACACCTTC
TRBJ2-7,TRBV19,TRBD1,NA,CASSRDRESYEQYF,TGTGCCAGTAGTAGGGACAGAGAATCCTACGAGCAGTACTTC